These T cell receptor beta chains were read from a single sample in a study of response to subunit inactivated influenza vaccine. TCRdb called the RT-PCR reads again in MiXCR, with one record for every CDR3 protein. Here the sample spans approximately 680,000 distinct CDR3 sequences, around a sixth being singletons. Sample: PBMCs from blood, taken 12 days after vaccination. The receptors here all came from a man over 45 who received an inactivated influenza vaccine. CDR3s include the opening cysteine and the closing phenylalanine or tryptophan. D genes are given only for firm matches. Clone sizes are given selectively: once, few, many, or a class where the clone is expanded.

clone size: NA
J gene: TRBJ2-7
V gene: TRBV12-3/TRBV12-4
CDR3 length: 15
D gene: TRBD1
CDR3 protein: CASSLGQGAGDEQYF
CDR3 DNA: TGTGCCAGCAGTTTAGGGCAGGGGGCAGGTGACGAGCAGTACTTC

clone size: NA
J gene: TRBJ2-2
V gene: TRBV15
CDR3 length: 14
D gene: NA
CDR3 protein: CATSRRVNGGELFF
CDR3 DNA: TGTGCCACCAGCCGCAGGGTGAATGGCGGGGAGCTGTTTTTT

clone size: NA
J gene: TRBJ1-1
V gene: TRBV2
CDR3 length: 14
D gene: TRBD1
CDR3 protein: CATSTGTGSAEAFF
CDR3 DNA: TGTGCCACTTCAACCGGGACAGGTAGCGCTGAAGCTTTCTTT

clone size: NA
J gene: TRBJ2-3
V gene: TRBV6-5
CDR3 length: 12
D gene: TRBD1
CDR3 protein: CATGQGTDTQYF
CDR3 DNA: TGTGCCACCGGACAGGGCACAGATACGCAGTATTTT

clone size: NA
J gene: TRBJ2-5
V gene: TRBV6-5
CDR3 length: 13
D gene: NA
CDR3 protein: CASSLSSEETQYF
CDR3 DNA: TGTGCCAGCAGTTTGTCTAGCGAAGAGACCCAGTACTTC

clone size: NA
J gene: TRBJ2-7
V gene: TRBV7-9
CDR3 length: 15
D gene: TRBD1
CDR3 protein: CASSSTGGITYEQYF
CDR3 DNA: TGTGCCAGCAGCTCAACAGGGGGAATTACCTACGAGCAGTACTTC

clone size: few
J gene: TRBJ1-1
V gene: TRBV7-9
CDR3 length: 15
D gene: NA
CDR3 protein: CASSLGQAETAEAFF
CDR3 DNA: TGTGCCAGCAGCTTAGGACAGGCTGAGACGGCTGAAGCTTTCTTT

clone size: many
J gene: TRBJ2-3
V gene: TRBV12-3/TRBV12-4
CDR3 length: 14
D gene: NA
CDR3 protein: CASSLRQGTDTQYF
CDR3 DNA: TGTGCCAGCAGTTTGAGACAGGGCACAGATACGCAGTATTTT

clone size: many
J gene: TRBJ1-1
V gene: TRBV12-3/TRBV12-4
CDR3 length: 16
D gene: TRBD1
CDR3 protein: CASKRDRGFMNTEAFF
CDR3 DNA: TGTGCCAGCAAGCGGGACAGGGGGTTCATGAACACTGAAGCTTTCTTT

clone size: NA
J gene: TRBJ2-7
V gene: TRBV7-9
CDR3 length: 17
D gene: NA
CDR3 protein: CASSWAWISGDSYEQYF
CDR3 DNA: TGTGCCAGCAGCTGGGCTTGGATCAGCGGAGACTCCTACGAGCAGTACTTC

clone size: NA
J gene: TRBJ2-7
V gene: TRBV25-1
CDR3 length: 16
D gene: NA
CDR3 protein: CASSEDHPASSYEQYF
CDR3 DNA: TGTGCCAGCAGTGAAGACCACCCGGCTAGCTCCTACGAGCAGTACTTC

clone size: few
J gene: TRBJ2-7
V gene: TRBV29-1
CDR3 length: 15
D gene: TRBD2
CDR3 protein: CSVARGSGGPKEQYF
CDR3 DNA: TGCAGCGTTGCCCGGGGTAGCGGGGGCCCTAAGGAGCAGTACTTC

clone size: few
J gene: TRBJ2-3
V gene: TRBV24-1
CDR3 length: 16
D gene: TRBD2
CDR3 protein: CATSAILAGGADTQYF
CDR3 DNA: TGTGCCACCAGTGCCATCCTAGCGGGAGGCGCAGATACGCAGTATTTT

clone size: once
J gene: TRBJ2-1
V gene: TRBV11-3
CDR3 length: 17
D gene: TRBD2
CDR3 protein: CASSPAVAGGSPNEQFF
CDR3 DNA: TGTGCCAGCAGCCCCGCCGTGGCGGGAGGGAGCCCCAATGAGCAGTTCTTC

clone size: many
J gene: TRBJ2-7
V gene: TRBV18
CDR3 length: 12
D gene: NA
CDR3 protein: CASSPEGYEQYF
CDR3 DNA: TGTGCCAGCTCACCCGAAGGCTACGAGCAGTACTTC

clone size: NA
J gene: TRBJ1-1
V gene: TRBV10-3
CDR3 length: 13
D gene: NA
CDR3 protein: CAISNNKDTEAFF
CDR3 DNA: TGTGCCATCAGTAACAACAAGGACACTGAAGCTTTCTTT

clone size: few
J gene: TRBJ2-3
V gene: TRBV3-1
CDR3 length: 17
D gene: TRBD2
CDR3 protein: CASSQGVVAGATDTQYF
CDR3 DNA: TGTGCCAGCAGCCAAGGGGTGGTAGCGGGCGCCACAGATACGCAGTATTTT

clone size: NA
J gene: TRBJ2-3
V gene: TRBV19
CDR3 length: 16
D gene: TRBD1
CDR3 protein: CASSIEDRVPPDTQYF
CDR3 DNA: TGTGCCAGTAGTATCGAGGACAGGGTACCGCCAGATACGCAGTATTTT

clone size: many
J gene: TRBJ2-7
V gene: TRBV12-3/TRBV12-4
CDR3 length: 16
D gene: TRBD2
CDR3 protein: CASSSGTSGLFHEQYF
CDR3 DNA: TGTGCCAGCAGTTCCGGGACTAGCGGGTTATTCCACGAGCAGTACTTC

clone size: few
J gene: TRBJ2-5
V gene: TRBV12-3/TRBV12-4
CDR3 length: 16
D gene: TRBD1
CDR3 protein: CASSLAGTGLTETQYF
CDR3 DNA: TGTGCCAGCAGTTTAGCCGGGACAGGGTTGACGGAGACCCAGTACTTC

clone size: few
J gene: TRBJ2-3
V gene: TRBV4-1
CDR3 length: 19
D gene: TRBD2
CDR3 protein: CASSQGGSPGTSYTDTQYF
CDR3 DNA: TGCGCCAGCAGCCAAGGAGGTTCCCCCGGGACTAGCTACACAGATACGCAGTATTTT

clone size: NA
J gene: TRBJ2-6
V gene: TRBV5-8
CDR3 length: 16
D gene: NA
CDR3 protein: CASSLEGNSGANVLTF
CDR3 DNA: TGTGCCAGCAGCTTGGAAGGGAACTCTGGGGCCAACGTCCTGACTTTC

clone size: few
J gene: TRBJ2-5
V gene: TRBV28
CDR3 length: 16
D gene: TRBD2
CDR3 protein: CASSLSASGPVGTQYF
CDR3 DNA: TGTGCCAGCAGTTTATCGGCTAGCGGGCCCGTGGGGACCCAGTACTTC

clone size: NA
J gene: TRBJ2-2
V gene: TRBV7-2
CDR3 length: 15
D gene: NA
CDR3 protein: CASSLQTGRTGELFF
CDR3 DNA: TGTGCCAGCAGCCTCCAGACAGGGAGGACCGGGGAGCTGTTTTTT

clone size: few
J gene: TRBJ2-7
V gene: TRBV20-1
CDR3 length: 18
D gene: TRBD2
CDR3 protein: CSASSRGTSGGAIYEQYF
CDR3 DNA: TGCAGTGCTAGTTCCCGGGGGACTAGCGGGGGGGCCATTTACGAGCAGTACTTC

clone size: NA
J gene: TRBJ1-5
V gene: TRBV15
CDR3 length: 16
D gene: NA
CDR3 protein: CATSRNRATRNQPQHF
CDR3 DNA: TGTGCCACCAGCAGAAACAGGGCTACGCGCAATCAGCCCCAGCATTTT

clone size: few
J gene: TRBJ2-5
V gene: TRBV5-1
CDR3 length: 15
D gene: NA
CDR3 protein: CASSLDPTEEETQYF
CDR3 DNA: TGCGCCAGCAGCTTGGATCCGACAGAAGAAGAGACCCAGTACTTC

clone size: NA
J gene: TRBJ2-5
V gene: TRBV7-9
CDR3 length: 14
D gene: NA
CDR3 protein: CTSSFHSQHSTQYF
CDR3 DNA: TGTACCAGCAGCTTTCACAGCCAGCATTCGACCCAGTACTTC

clone size: NA
J gene: TRBJ2-1
V gene: TRBV7-4
CDR3 length: 14
D gene: TRBD2
CDR3 protein: CASSLASGRAWQFF
CDR3 DNA: TGTGCCAGCAGCTTAGCAAGCGGGAGGGCCTGGCAGTTCTTC

clone size: NA
J gene: TRBJ2-1
V gene: TRBV5-1
CDR3 length: 17
D gene: TRBD2
CDR3 protein: CASSLATSGGARNEQFF
CDR3 DNA: TGCGCCAGCAGCTTGGCCACTAGCGGGGGGGCCAGGAATGAGCAGTTCTTC

clone size: NA
J gene: TRBJ2-3
V gene: TRBV20-1
CDR3 length: 16
D gene: NA
CDR3 protein: CSARTRTDYSTDTQYF
CDR3 DNA: TGCAGTGCAAGGACACGGACAGATTATAGCACAGATACGCAGTATTTT

clone size: few
J gene: TRBJ1-5
V gene: TRBV2
CDR3 length: 13
D gene: NA
CDR3 protein: CASHRQEDQPQHF
CDR3 DNA: TGTGCCAGCCACCGACAGGAAGATCAGCCCCAGCATTTT

clone size: NA
J gene: TRBJ2-2
V gene: TRBV5-1
CDR3 length: 14
D gene: NA
CDR3 protein: CASSLGQLTGELFF
CDR3 DNA: TGCGCCAGCAGCTTGGGGCAGCTCACCGGGGAGCTGTTTTTT

clone size: NA
J gene: TRBJ2-2
V gene: TRBV5-5
CDR3 length: 15
D gene: TRBD1
CDR3 protein: CASSRTGEGTGELFF
CDR3 DNA: TGTGCCAGCAGCCGGACAGGGGAGGGGACCGGGGAGCTGTTTTTT

clone size: few
J gene: TRBJ2-7
V gene: TRBV9
CDR3 length: 15
D gene: TRBD1
CDR3 protein: CASSTRQGASGEQYF
CDR3 DNA: TGTGCCAGCAGCACCCGACAGGGGGCATCTGGGGAGCAGTACTTC

clone size: many
J gene: TRBJ1-3
V gene: TRBV28
CDR3 length: 13
D gene: NA
CDR3 protein: CASSHPTGNTIYF
CDR3 DNA: TGTGCCAGCAGCCACCCCACTGGAAACACCATATATTTT

clone size: many
J gene: TRBJ1-1
V gene: TRBV20-1
CDR3 length: 14
D gene: NA
CDR3 protein: CSAREGHSNTEAFF
CDR3 DNA: TGCAGTGCTAGAGAGGGACATTCGAACACTGAAGCTTTCTTT

clone size: few
J gene: TRBJ1-5
V gene: TRBV4-2
CDR3 length: 14
D gene: NA
CDR3 protein: CASSQVRGNQPQHF
CDR3 DNA: TGTGCCAGCAGCCAAGTCAGGGGCAATCAGCCCCAGCATTTT

clone size: few
J gene: TRBJ2-5
V gene: TRBV20-1
CDR3 length: 13
D gene: NA
CDR3 protein: CSASPSEQETQYF
CDR3 DNA: TGCAGTGCTTCCCCTAGCGAGCAAGAGACCCAGTACTTC

clone size: many
J gene: TRBJ2-7
V gene: TRBV7-2
CDR3 length: 15
D gene: NA
CDR3 protein: CASSARTVLSYEQYF
CDR3 DNA: TGTGCCAGCAGCGCTCGGACAGTACTCTCCTACGAGCAGTACTTC